The 22 T cell receptor beta chains below were found in one sample sequenced in a study of shared clonotypes between healthy human individuals. Clones were sequenced by immunoSEQ multiplex PCR, and TCRdb holds only the in-frame ones, with some missing. The sample shows over a million clones, 96% of them seen only once. Sequenced material: naive CD4+ T cells sorted from blood. Subset of the sample: CD45RA+ positively selected. These receptors came from a man aged 30 to 39 in good health.

The chain employs TRBV19 and TRBJ2-7, with 10 bases matching TRBD2. V gave up 1 base and J gave up 4 bases; unmatched junction bases: 16. This CDR3 is 19 amino acids long. Germline CDR1 reads LNHDA; CDR2 reads SQIVND (reference sequence). CDR3 loop: CASSIAPSGSANLPYEQYF. The CDR3 coding sequence is TGTGCCAGTAGTATAGCGCCTAGCGGGAGCGCTAACCTACCGTACGAGCAGTACTTC.

The chain joins TRBV7-8 to TRBJ2-3, with TRBD2 identical over 12 bases. The CDR3 length is 18 residues. Losses at the gene ends were 4 bases for V and 3 bases for J; bases not matched to a gene: 11. The germline V gene encodes CDR1 SGHVS and CDR2 FQNEAQ. CDR3 in DNA: TGTGCCAGCAGCTCCTTTGGACTAGCGGGATCCATTACAGATACGCAGTATTTT. Protein: CASSSFGLAGSITDTQYF. The whole variable domain, remainder taken from reference TRBV7-8 and TRBJ2-3, is GAGVSQSPRYKVAKRGQDVALRCDPISGHVSLFWYQQALGQGPEFLTYFQNEAQLDKSGLPSDRFFAERPEGSVSTLKIQRTQQEDSAVYLCASSSFGLAGSITDTQYFGPGTRLTVL.

As concerns this clone: In the same sample, other DNA sequences code for this CDR3. The chain has TRBV9 and TRBJ2-3; no clear D gene. This CDR3 region has 11 residues. From germline, CDR1 is SGDLS and CDR2 YYNGEE. V gave up 2 bases and J gave up 6 bases, with 4 bases separating them. Written as DNA, the CDR3 is TGTGCCAGCAGCGTTCGGGATACGCAGTATTTT. The encoded protein is CASSVRDTQYF.

This sequence joins TRBV6-6 and TRBJ2-2; D may match TRBD1 or TRBD2 (5 bases each). V was trimmed by 10 bases and J by 2 bases, leaving 14 bases between them. CDR1 and CDR2 from the germline V gene are MNHNY and SVGAGI (reference sequence). The CDR3 length is 14 residues. The CDR3 bases are TGTGCCACCCTGACGGGGCCCAACACCGGGGAGCTGTTTTTT. It specifies CATLTGPNTGELFF.

The count of this clone is one. V is TRBV7-9 and J is TRBJ2-1; D is possibly TRBD1 (5 bases). The CDR3 contains 13 residues. From germline, CDR1 is SEHNR and CDR2 FQNEAQ (reference sequence). V was trimmed by 4 bases and J by 5 bases, leaving 9 bases between them. Here the CDR3 reads CASSWLQDNEQFF. The CDR3 DNA reads as TGTGCCAGCAGCTGGTTACAGGACAATGAGCAGTTCTTC.

This chain uses TRBV12-5 with TRBJ2-1; TRBD2 matches 13 bases. The CDR3 has 17 amino acids. Germline V gives CDR1 LGHNT, CDR2 FRNRAP. J gave up 5 bases and V 6 bases, and 10 bases lay outside the gene matches. The CDR3 sequence is CASGSPGLAGVNNEQFF. In DNA, the CDR3 is TGTGCTAGTGGCTCCCCCGGACTAGCGGGAGTAAACAATGAGCAGTTCTTC.

This chain uses TRBV19 with TRBJ2-1; 8 bases agree with TRBD2. This CDR3 is 14 amino acids long. CDR1 LNHDA and CDR2 SQIVND come from the germline V gene (reference sequence). Unmatched junction bases numbered 5, after V lost 6 bases and J lost 4 bases. The DNA for the CDR3 is TGTGCCAGTAGGGGCGGGAGGCTTTACAATGAGCAGTTCTTC. It encodes CASRGGRLYNEQFF.

The V gene is TRBV6-5, the J gene TRBJ1-1; 7 bases are a match to TRBD1. The CDR3 has 15 amino acids. Germline assignment: CDR1 MNHEY and CDR2 SVGAGI. J gave up 4 bases and V 3 bases, and 8 bases lay outside the gene matches. In DNA, the CDR3 is TGTGCCAGCAGTTATTTCTATCAGGGGGGCACTGAAGCTTTCTTT. Residues: CASSYFYQGGTEAFF.

This clone was seen more than once but under ten times. The chain joins TRBV5-5 to TRBJ1-1; tentative D call: TRBD1 (5 bases). The CDR3 runs 14 residues. Trimming stripped 3 bases from V and 3 bases from J, with 12 bases between. Germline loops: CDR1 SGHKS, CDR2 YYEKEE (reference sequence). The CDR3 is CASSSRWTYTEAFF. The CDR3 region has the DNA TGTGCCAGCAGCTCCAGATGGACATACACTGAAGCTTTCTTT. Full variable domain (remainder filled in from reference TRBV5-5 and TRBJ1-1): DAGVTQSPTHLIKTRGQQVTLRCSPISGHKSVSWYQQVLGQGPQFIFQYYEKEERGRGNFPDRFSARQFPNYSSELNVNALLLGDSALYLCASSSRWTYTEAFFGQGTRLTVV.

The rearrangement links TRBV4-3 to TRBJ2-5; D gene unclear. From germline, CDR1 is LGHNA and CDR2 YSLEER. V was pared by 0 bases and J by 9 bases, with 11 bases between. CDR3 length: 13 residues. CDR3 sequence reads: CASSQELLVAQYF. In nucleotides, the CDR3 is TGCGCCAGCAGCCAAGAACTCTTGGTAGCCCAGTACTTC.

The chain links TRBV11-2 to TRBJ2-1; D is unresolved. V lost 0 bases, J lost 7 bases, and 4 bases lay in between. Germline values: CDR1 SGHAT, CDR2 FQNNGV. The CDR3 loop spans 12 amino acids. CDR3 sequence reads: CASSLEGNEQFF. The CDR3 bases are TGTGCCAGCAGCTTAGAGGGGAATGAGCAGTTCTTC.

The V and J genes are TRBV28 and TRBJ2-7; tentative D call: TRBD1 (6 bases). This CDR3 is built from 15 residues. Germline lookup yields CDR1 MDHEN and CDR2 SYDVKM. The V end lost 6 bases, the J end lost 2 bases, and 17 bases lay between the germline ends. The CDR3 is CASRSAGTQAYEQYF. As DNA, the CDR3 is TGTGCCAGCAGGTCCGCCGGGACACAAGCCTACGAGCAGTACTTC.

The chain combines TRBV6-5 with TRBJ2-3, with D perhaps TRBD1 (6 bases). Deletions cut 3 bases from V and 2 bases from J, with 12 bases between. CDR1 and CDR2 from the germline V gene are MNHEY and SVGAGI. The CDR3 sequence is 15 residues long. The CDR3 region is CASSYRQGHTDTQYF. Here the CDR3 DNA reads TGTGCCAGCAGTTATCGGCAGGGACACACAGATACGCAGTATTTT.

J is TRBJ2-1 and V is TRBV28; 11 bases are shared with TRBD2. The CDR3 extends over 17 amino acids. The V segment lost 6 bases and the J segment 2 bases; nucleotides outside the gene matches: 9. Germline values: CDR1 MDHEN, CDR2 SYDVKM. The chain's CDR3 is CASSLVGLADPYNEQFF. For the CDR3, the DNA is TGTGCCAGCAGCTTAGTGGGACTAGCGGATCCCTACAATGAGCAGTTCTTC.

The rearrangement links TRBV5-1 to TRBJ2-3; D gene uncertain. Germline loops: CDR1 SGHRS, CDR2 YFSETQ. V dropped 0 bases and J dropped 0 bases, with 8 bases sitting between them. This CDR3 contains 15 residues. The CDR3 here is CASSLAATSTDTQYF. As DNA, the CDR3 is TGCGCCAGCAGCTTGGCAGCGACTAGCACAGATACGCAGTATTTT.

The chain uses TRBV9 and TRBJ2-2; D may be TRBD1 or TRBD2 (6 bases each). CDR3 length equals 17 residues. Germline CDR1 SGDLS, CDR2 YYNGEE. V was shortened by 0 bases and J by 5 bases, with 17 bases between the two germline ends. The CDR3 loop is CASSVAPFPGATGELFF. CDR3 DNA sequence: TGTGCCAGCAGCGTAGCCCCGTTTCCGGGGGCGACCGGGGAGCTGTTTTTT.

The V call is TRBV5-1, the J call TRBJ2-1, with 10 bases that match TRBD1. This CDR3 region has 16 residues. Germline V gene data show CDR1 as SGHRS and CDR2 as YFSETQ. With V trimmed by 0 bases and J by 3 bases, 3 bases remained unmatched. CDR3 region: CASSLGTGGYYNEQFF. CDR3 nucleotides: TGCGCCAGCAGCTTGGGGACAGGGGGGTACTACAATGAGCAGTTCTTC.

V is TRBV5-4 and J is TRBJ2-3; maybe TRBD1 (5 bases). V lost 3 bases to trimming and J lost 2 bases, with 10 bases between them. The V gene's germline CDR1 is SGHNT and CDR2 YYREEE (reference sequence). The CDR3 runs to 14 residues. The CDR3 loop is CASSSGQNTDTQYF. In nucleotides, the CDR3 is TGTGCCAGCAGCTCTGGACAAAACACAGATACGCAGTATTTT.

This sequence joins TRBV5-6 and TRBJ2-7; D gene uncertain. The CDR3 sequence is 15 residues long. Germline CDR1 SGHDT, CDR2 YYEEEE. V lost 0 bases to trimming and J lost 3 bases, with 13 bases between them. The CDR3 nucleotides read TGTGCCAGCAGCTTGGTTGGGCCCTTGGGCTACGAGCAGTACTTC. Amino acid sequence: CASSLVGPLGYEQYF.

V gene TRBV5-1 combines with J gene TRBJ2-3; 14 bases are a match to TRBD2. Losses at the gene ends were 0 bases for V and 2 bases for J; bases not matched to a gene: 14. From germline, CDR1 is SGHRS and CDR2 YFSETQ. The CDR3 length is 21 residues. The CDR3 sequence is CASSLVRGRGLAGGNTDTQYF. Here the CDR3 DNA reads TGCGCCAGCAGCTTGGTACGGGGCAGAGGACTAGCGGGAGGCAACACAGATACGCAGTATTTT.

V gene TRBV7-9 combines with J gene TRBJ2-7; possibly TRBD1 or TRBD2 for D (5 bases each). V was cut by 1 base and J by 3 bases, with 13 bases left in between. The CDR3 loop spans 15 amino acids. Germline assignment: CDR1 SEHNR and CDR2 FQNEAQ (reference sequence). The CDR3 DNA sequence: TGTGCCAGCAGCTTAGACGGGACGGGACGCTACGAGCAGTACTTC. Its translation: CASSLDGTGRYEQYF.

V gene TRBV10-2 combines with J gene TRBJ2-3; 12 bases match TRBD2. This CDR3 has 16 amino acids. Germline V lookup: CDR1 WSHSY, CDR2 SAAADI. V lost 5 bases and J lost 6; bases outside the gene matches: 9. CDR3 in DNA: TGCGCCAGCAGTTCCGGACTAGCGGGGAGGCCGGATACGCAGTATTTT. Translated, it gives CASSSGLAGRPDTQYF.